This TCR beta chain was profiled in a study of human versus mouse CDR3 diversity and MHC coevolution listed by TCRdb under 2017. Background for the entire study: According to reports, the immunoSEQ assay can detect one in 200,000 T cells and keeps multiplex PCR amplification bias to a minimum. Three healthy volunteer blood donors were included in the human cohort, with one aged 30 to 40, one aged 40 to 49 and one aged 60 to 70 at collection. Across the mouse and human samples, each sample yielded between about 5.5 x 10^6 and 1.7 x 10^7 valid reads. Human naive CD4 T cell repertoires served as a reference for TCR selection on multiple MHC II alleles, compared against human-TCR-locus transgenic mice with single MHC II.

In regard to this clone: Its binding antigen is unknown. No quality values exist for individual bases; no much larger clone is one base distant.

Naive CD4 T cells, defined as CD45RO-negative and CD62L-positive, were isolated from PBMCs by fluorescence-activated cell sorting. Around 50 ml of fresh peripheral blood was collected from each donor, and PBMCs were isolated by Ficoll density centrifugation. Cell sorting was carried out on a FACSAria III instrument, and a purity above 95% was achieved for all samples. From a lookup of the germline V gene (reference sequence), CDR1 and CDR2 are LNHDA and SQIVND. Including the terminal cysteine and phenylalanine, the CDR3 comprises 14 residues. Of all the DNA, just the CDR3 is kept, 42 bases in frame from base 1. Genomic DNA was extracted from the sorted cells using the QIAGEN blood and tissue kit and was quantified on a NanoDrop 1000. The immunoSEQ platform deep sequenced and quantified TCR alpha and beta chains by multiplex PCR of genomic DNA. Per the original workflow: TCR sequences were annotated using IMGT gene and region definitions. As a stand-in for the preselection repertoire, out-of-frame rearrangements were used and set against in-frame clonotypes. Repertoire size was estimated with the iCHAO1 estimator supplied with the immunoSEQ platform. Clonal inequality was measured with a Gini index on in-frame amino acid clonotypes, based on the Lorenz curve. Shared clonotypes were counted with the intersect function of the R package tcR, and similarity was scored with the Jaccard index. Frequencies of V, J and V-J usage were subjected to principal component analysis with the R prcomp function, without normalization. What TCRdb holds here is the immuneACCESS table cut down to in-frame rearrangements. Part of the clones is not present; checked against another copy, under half of the missing clones reflect an unresolved V gene, and the others are unexplained. Clonal size and the V and J genes are those of that table, whereas D and trimming came from the DNA. This sample lists some 80,000 clones; 85% to 95% were detected once. The ten largest clones take up 0.15% of the sample.

What the study reported, not specific to this receptor: On average, humans had more CDR3 deletions and insertions than mice, indicating greater exonuclease and TdT activity. The largest TCR beta repertoire according to iCHAO1 estimates belonged to humans, at 1.5 million to 2 million clonotypes, a result attributed likely to selection by multiple MHC II molecules. Most of the three human donors showed the lowest clonal inequality scores among all compared groups. Repertoire diversity was not considered directly comparable between humans and mice because human T cells were selected on a handful of MHC II alleles.

The V gene is TRBV19 and the J gene is TRBJ2-5; TRBD1 is perhaps the D gene, given 7 matching bases. The end of the DNA aligns better with TRBJ2-7, so the J call may be wrong. This receptor was identified in a person aged 25 to 69 in good health. The source material was naive CD4+ T cells from blood. The label giving this sample's cell subset or site can be read as: CD45RO-negative CD62L-positive naive CD4 T cells. The encoded CDR3 is CASSSQGGSYEQYF. The nucleotides read TGTGCCAGTAGTTCGCAGGGGGGATCCTACGAGCAGTACTTC.